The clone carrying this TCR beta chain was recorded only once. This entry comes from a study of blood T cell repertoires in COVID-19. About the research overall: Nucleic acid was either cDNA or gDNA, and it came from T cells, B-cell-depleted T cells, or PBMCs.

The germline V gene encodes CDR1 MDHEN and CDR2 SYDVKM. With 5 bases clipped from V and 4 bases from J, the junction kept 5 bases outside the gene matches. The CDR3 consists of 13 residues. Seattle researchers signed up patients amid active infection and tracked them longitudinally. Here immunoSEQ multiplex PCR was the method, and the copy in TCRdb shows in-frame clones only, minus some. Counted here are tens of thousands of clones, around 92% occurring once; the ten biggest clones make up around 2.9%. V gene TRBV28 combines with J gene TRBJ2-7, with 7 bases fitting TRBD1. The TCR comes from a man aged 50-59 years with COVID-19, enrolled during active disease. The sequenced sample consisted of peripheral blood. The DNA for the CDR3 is TGTGCCAGCAGTCGACAGGGTGGGTACGAGCAGTACTTC. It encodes CASSRQGGYEQYF.